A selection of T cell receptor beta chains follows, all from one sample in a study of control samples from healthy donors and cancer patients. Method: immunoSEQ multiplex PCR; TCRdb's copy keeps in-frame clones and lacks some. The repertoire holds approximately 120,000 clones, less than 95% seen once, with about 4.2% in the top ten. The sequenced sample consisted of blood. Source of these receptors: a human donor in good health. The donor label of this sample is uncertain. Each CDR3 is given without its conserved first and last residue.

ASQRGNTGELF TRBJ2-2 TRBV6-5
ASASGDGNQPQH TRBJ1-5 TRBV25-1
ASSLGGEVNTIY TRBJ1-3 TRBV7-9
ASSDEFSNQPQH TRBJ1-5 TRBV19
ASSPNRGRGYT TRBJ1-2 TRBV28
ATARDLTYEQY TRBJ2-7 TRBV15
ASSFGGGSTNEKLF TRBJ1-4 TRBV5-4
ASSPGQGTDTQY TRBJ2-3 TRBV18
ASSLGWAGETQY TRBJ2-5 TRBV27
SASGEETQY TRBJ2-5 TRBV20-1
ASSHQQGDLLEDIQY TRBJ2-4 TRBV7-9
AWTEGTQPEAF TRBJ1-1 TRBV30
ASSLSYGTDTQY TRBJ2-3 TRBV27
ASSDRVGNYGYT TRBJ1-2 TRBV28
SVKPGRSNQPQH TRBJ1-5 TRBV29-1
ASSRQSDTQY TRBJ2-3 TRBV2
ASSLTYRGSPLH TRBJ1-6 TRBV7-2
ASSLEFIPRDGYT TRBJ1-2 TRBV11-2
ASAKGARGANTEAF TRBJ1-1 TRBV19
ASSINRAEIQF TRBJ1-4 TRBV19
ASSQGGNTEAF TRBJ1-1 TRBV3-1/TRBV3-2
ASRTLERTGSYEQY TRBJ2-7 TRBV27
SVARNTEAF TRBJ1-1 TRBV29-1
ASSLGTGAYEQY TRBJ2-7 TRBV5-1
ASSVHAGEKLF TRBJ1-4 TRBV11-2
ASNPQARYTGELF TRBJ2-2 TRBV27
ASSESKGSEKLF TRBJ1-4 TRBV25-1
ASSLGSGALYGYT TRBJ1-2 TRBV5-6
ASSLLPATIQETQY TRBJ2-5 TRBV7-2
ASSVGGQGDNEQF TRBJ2-1 TRBV9
ASSGTGWNQPQH TRBJ1-5 TRBV19
ATRKGGPNEQF TRBJ2-1 TRBV27
ASPSLQVGTEAF TRBJ1-1 TRBV10-1
ASSLSSRSNTGELF TRBJ2-2 TRBV7-8
ATSERTGYTYTQY TRBJ2-3 TRBV24-1
ASSIWTSGFTDTQY TRBJ2-3 TRBV5-1
ASSRTASGTYEQY TRBJ2-7 TRBV4-1
ASSLRGRDQPQH TRBJ1-5 TRBV28
ASKEDLTNTGELF TRBJ2-2 TRBV27
ASSYSQVRDNEQF TRBJ2-1 TRBV6-6
ASSLATDSYEQY TRBJ2-7 TRBV5-1
SASSSGGSSYNEQF TRBJ2-1 TRBV20-1
ASSLARTSGGSTDTQY TRBJ2-3 TRBV5-1
ASRHGTGRGYT TRBJ1-2 TRBV12-3/TRBV12-4
AISESPGTRPGEQF TRBJ2-1 TRBV10-3
AAGLTEETQY TRBJ2-5 TRBV10-3
ASSPSRDRGYQPQH TRBJ1-5 TRBV5-1